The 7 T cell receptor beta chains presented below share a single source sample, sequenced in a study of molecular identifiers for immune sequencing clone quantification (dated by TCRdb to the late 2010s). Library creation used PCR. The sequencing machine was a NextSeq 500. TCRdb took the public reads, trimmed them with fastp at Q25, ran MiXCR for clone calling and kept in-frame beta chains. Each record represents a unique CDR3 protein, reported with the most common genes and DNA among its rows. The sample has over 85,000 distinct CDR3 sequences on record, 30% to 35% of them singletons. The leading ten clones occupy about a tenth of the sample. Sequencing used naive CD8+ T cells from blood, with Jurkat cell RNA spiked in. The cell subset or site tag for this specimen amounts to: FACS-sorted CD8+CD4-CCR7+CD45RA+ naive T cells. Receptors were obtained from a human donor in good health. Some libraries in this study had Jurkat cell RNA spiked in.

CDR3 in amino acids: CASSPLGTGVFTF. CDR3 in DNA: TGTGCCAGCTCCCCCCTTGGGACAGGGGTCTTCACCTTC. The rearrangement links TRBV28 to TRBJ1-2; 10 nucleotides align to TRBD1. V lost 8 bases, J lost 13 bases, and 13 bases stayed unmatched. There are 13 residues in the CDR3. Germline V lookup: CDR1 MDHEN, CDR2 SYDVKM.

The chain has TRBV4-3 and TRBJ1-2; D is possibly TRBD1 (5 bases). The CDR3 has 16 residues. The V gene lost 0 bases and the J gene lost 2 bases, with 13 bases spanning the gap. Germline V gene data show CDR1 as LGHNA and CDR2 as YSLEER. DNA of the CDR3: TGCGCCAGCAGCCAAGAAACAGGAAGGTTAAACTATGGCTACACCTTC. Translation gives CASSQETGRLNYGYTF.

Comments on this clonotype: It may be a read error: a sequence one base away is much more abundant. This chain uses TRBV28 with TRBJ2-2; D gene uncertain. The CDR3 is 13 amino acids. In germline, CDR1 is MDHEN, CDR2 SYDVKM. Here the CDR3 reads CACSKQYTGELFF. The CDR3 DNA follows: TGTGCCTGCAGTAAACAATACACCGGGGAGCTGTTTTTT.

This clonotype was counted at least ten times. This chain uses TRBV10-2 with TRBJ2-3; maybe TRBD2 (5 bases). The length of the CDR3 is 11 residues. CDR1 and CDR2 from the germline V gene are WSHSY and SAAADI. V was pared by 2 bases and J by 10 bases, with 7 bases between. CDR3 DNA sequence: TGCGCCAGCAGTGAGGGGGAGCCGCAGTATTTT. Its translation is CASSEGEPQYF.

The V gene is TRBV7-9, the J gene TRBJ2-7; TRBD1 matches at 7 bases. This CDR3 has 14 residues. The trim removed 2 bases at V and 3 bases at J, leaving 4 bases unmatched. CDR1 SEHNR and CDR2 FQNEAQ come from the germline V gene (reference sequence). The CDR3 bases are TGTGCCAGCAGCTTATCAGACAGGGTCTACGAGCAGTACTTC. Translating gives CASSLSDRVYEQYF.

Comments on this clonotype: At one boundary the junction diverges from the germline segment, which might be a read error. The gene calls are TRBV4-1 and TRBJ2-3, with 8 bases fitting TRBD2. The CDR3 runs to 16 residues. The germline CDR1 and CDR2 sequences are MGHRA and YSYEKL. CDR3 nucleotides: TGCGCCGGCAGCCAAGAACTAGCGGCTAGCACAGATACGCAGTATTTT. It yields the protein CAGSQELAASTDTQYF.

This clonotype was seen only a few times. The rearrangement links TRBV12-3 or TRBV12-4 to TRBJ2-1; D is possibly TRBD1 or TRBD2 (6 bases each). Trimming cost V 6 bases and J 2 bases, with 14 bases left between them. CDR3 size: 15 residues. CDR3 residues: CASSAGQPPYNEQFF. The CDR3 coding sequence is TGTGCCAGCAGCGCGGGACAACCCCCCTACAATGAGCAGTTCTTC.